This T cell receptor (beta chain) was captured in a study of blood T cell repertoires in COVID-19. Study details: Sites in the United States, Italy and Spain provided acute and convalescent COVID-19 samples. Sample material is recorded as cDNA or gDNA derived from T cells, B-cell-depleted T cells, or PBMCs.

The CDR3 is 14 residues long. Germline CDR1 is MNHNS and CDR2 is SASEGT. Between the trimmed V and J ends, which lost 2 bases and 3 bases, there was a span of 10 bases. Assay used: immunoSEQ multiplex PCR; TCRdb lists only in-frame clones, some missing. Here the sample spans over 250,000 clones, 85% being singletons. The TCR originated in a man aged 50 to 60 with active or convalescent COVID-19. The chain links TRBV6-1 to TRBJ1-1, with D possibly matching TRBD1 (5 bases). Sequences were obtained from peripheral blood. Written as DNA, the CDR3 is TGTGCCAGCAGTGAAAATGGGGGGTACACTGAAGCTTTCTTT. It translates to CASSENGGYTEAFF.